These T cell receptor beta chains were read from a single sample in a study of neoadjuvant anti-PD-1 for oral cavity cancer. Profiled with immunoSEQ multiplex PCR; TCRdb holds only in-frame clones, not every one. The data contain about 15,000 clones, about 61% of them singletons. The source material was PBMCs, sampled before nivolumab (anti-PD-1) treatment. The receptors were sampled from a person between 35 and 79 years old with oral cavity squamous cell carcinoma. Each CDR3 is given with its conserved first and last residue. A D gene is named only where the DNA matches it firmly. A clone size is listed for some rows: how often the clone was seen (once, few, many), or a class if it is expanded.

D gene,clone size,V gene,J gene,CDR3 protein,CDR3 DNA
.,.,TRBV5-8,TRBJ2-6,CASSFLGANVLTF,TGTGCCAGCAGCTTCCTAGGGGCCAACGTCCTGACTTTC
TRBD1,few,TRBV4-1,TRBJ1-5,CASSQEGGTVINQPQHF,TGCGCCAGCAGCCAAGAGGGCGGGACAGTTATCAATCAGCCCCAGCATTTT
.,.,TRBV2,TRBJ1-2,CASSEVVNYGYTF,TGTGCCAGCAGTGAAGTAGTCAACTATGGCTACACCTTC
TRBD1,.,TRBV5-1,TRBJ1-6,CASSFRDRDSPLHF,TGCGCCAGCAGCTTTCGGGACAGGGATTCACCCCTCCACTTT
.,few,TRBV25-1,TRBJ1-1,CASSAPHPGLVNTEAFF,TGTGCCAGCAGTGCCCCTCATCCGGGCCTAGTTAACACTGAAGCTTTCTTT
.,.,TRBV27,TRBJ1-2,CASSPKANYGYTF,TGTGCCAGCAGCCCCAAGGCTAACTATGGCTACACCTTC
.,.,TRBV5-6,TRBJ2-3,CASSTSPVADTDTQYF,TGTGCCAGCAGCACCTCCCCGGTAGCGGACACAGATACGCAGTATTTT
TRBD1,.,TRBV6-5,TRBJ2-7,CASSYSGQIYEQYF,TGTGCCAGCAGTTACTCGGGACAGATCTACGAGCAGTACTTC
.,.,TRBV18,TRBJ2-7,CASSSSGGISRYEQYF,TGTGCCAGCTCATCCTCCGGAGGCATCTCAAGGTACGAGCAGTACTTC
TRBD1,.,TRBV6-1,TRBJ1-2,CATDRDRGNYGYTF,TGTGCTACCGACCGGGACAGGGGGAACTATGGCTACACCTTC
.,.,TRBV6-1,TRBJ1-2,CASSEALGRANYGYTF,TGTGCCAGCAGTGAGGCTCTGGGCCGAGCTAACTATGGCTACACCTTC
TRBD2,.,TRBV2,TRBJ2-7,CASSEGGRDYEQYF,TGTGCCAGCAGTGAAGGCGGGAGGGACTACGAGCAGTACTTC
.,few,TRBV6-5,TRBJ2-5,CASNRGSGETQYF,TGTGCCAGCAACCGGGGGTCCGGAGAGACCCAGTACTTC
.,.,TRBV5-1,TRBJ1-6,CASSSGAGRVGDSPLHF,TGCGCCAGCAGCTCGGGGGCTGGAAGGGTAGGTGATTCACCCCTCCACTTT
TRBD1,.,TRBV28,TRBJ1-2,CASSRDSKDGYTF,TGTGCCAGCAGCCGGGACAGCAAGGATGGCTACACCTTC
TRBD1,few,TRBV7-9,TRBJ1-2,CASSLETGTYGYTF,TGTGCCAGCAGCTTAGAGACAGGGACCTATGGCTACACCTTC
TRBD1,.,TRBV7-9,TRBJ2-1,CASSLAQGVAYNEQFF,TGTGCCAGCAGCTTAGCGCAGGGGGTCGCGTACAATGAGCAGTTCTTC
TRBD2,.,TRBV5-4,TRBJ2-1,CASSGRGGENEQFF,TGTGCCAGCTCTGGACGGGGGGGAGAAAATGAGCAGTTCTTC
.,.,TRBV11-2,TRBJ2-5,CASSLGSETQYF,TGTGCCAGCAGCTTAGGATCGGAGACCCAGTACTTC
.,.,TRBV11-2,TRBJ2-1,CASSTPRAGALGEQFF,TGTGCCAGCAGCACCCCAAGGGCGGGGGCCCTCGGTGAGCAGTTCTTC
.,.,TRBV5-1,TRBJ1-2,CASSLGGVQGGNYGYTF,TGCGCCAGCAGTCTGGGCGGGGTTCAGGGTGGAAACTATGGCTACACCTTC
.,once,TRBV5-6,TRBJ2-3,CASSSGATDTQYF,TGTGCCAGCAGCTCCGGGGCCACAGATACGCAGTATTTT
TRBD2,.,TRBV14,TRBJ2-1,CASSLTSGGANEQFF,TGTGCCAGCAGCCTCACTAGCGGGGGGGCGAATGAGCAGTTCTTC
.,few,TRBV27,TRBJ2-7,CASSFRQSYEQYF,TGTGCCAGCAGTTTTCGACAGTCCTACGAGCAGTACTTC
TRBD1,.,TRBV27,TRBJ2-7,CASSLALGTGKNYEQYF,TGTGCCAGCAGTTTAGCTCTTGGGACAGGGAAGAACTACGAGCAGTACTTC
.,.,TRBV6-6,TRBJ1-5,CASTFGAGRVDQPQHF,TGTGCCAGCACCTTCGGGGCAGGGAGGGTGGATCAGCCCCAGCATTTT
TRBD1,.,TRBV2,TRBJ2-7,CASSIQGFEQYF,TGTGCCAGCAGTATACAGGGGTTCGAGCAGTACTTC
TRBD1,few,TRBV5-8,TRBJ1-5,CASSLEGGWNQPQHF,TGTGCCAGCAGCTTGGAAGGGGGCTGGAATCAGCCCCAGCATTTT
.,.,TRBV6-6,TRBJ1-5,CASSGRGRGNQPQHF,TGTGCCAGCAGTGGTCGGGGGCGGGGGAATCAGCCCCAGCATTTT